The rows below give T cell receptor beta chains drawn from one sample of a study of blood T cells in healthy people across ages. TCRdb itself ran the 5' RACE reads through MiXCR, one entry per CDR3 protein. This table has over 700,000 distinct CDR3 sequences, roughly 25% appearing once. The sample was also reused in another study, on T cells of mothers and their children.

Input material: blood. Receptors originate from a boy between 10 and 17 years old in good health. Both conserved end residues are part of each CDR3. Each record gives: clone size, J gene, CDR3 length, V gene, D gene, CDR3 DNA, CDR3 protein. The D gene is left open where the match is weak. Clone size, where shown, is once, few, many, or a class for clones that have expanded.

clone size: few; J gene: TRBJ2-1; CDR3 length: 13; V gene: TRBV24-1; D gene: NA; CDR3 DNA: TGTGCCACCGGTGGGGCAGGGGTGGATGAGCAGTTCTTC; CDR3 protein: CATGGAGVDEQFF
clone size: NA; J gene: TRBJ2-1; CDR3 length: 15; V gene: TRBV5-1; D gene: NA; CDR3 DNA: TGCGCCAGCAGCTTGGCCGGGACCATATACAATGAGCAGTTCTTC; CDR3 protein: CASSLAGTIYNEQFF
clone size: NA; J gene: TRBJ1-1; CDR3 length: 11; V gene: TRBV25-1; D gene: NA; CDR3 DNA: TGTGCCAGCAGTGAGTTTGCTGAAGCTTTCTTT; CDR3 protein: CASSEFAEAFF
clone size: few; J gene: TRBJ2-1; CDR3 length: 16; V gene: TRBV3-1; D gene: NA; CDR3 DNA: TGTGCCAGCAGCACCCTTCCGACCAGCTCCTACAATGAGCAGTTCTTC; CDR3 protein: CASSTLPTSSYNEQFF
clone size: NA; J gene: TRBJ1-6; CDR3 length: 12; V gene: TRBV27; D gene: NA; CDR3 DNA: TGTGCCAGCATGACGGGAAATTCACCCCTCCACTTT; CDR3 protein: CASMTGNSPLHF
clone size: few; J gene: TRBJ2-1; CDR3 length: 15; V gene: TRBV5-1; D gene: TRBD1; CDR3 DNA: TGCGCCAGCAGCCCGGGACAGGGGTCTGTCAATGAGCAGTTCTTC; CDR3 protein: CASSPGQGSVNEQFF
clone size: NA; J gene: TRBJ1-5; CDR3 length: 13; V gene: TRBV12-3/TRBV12-4; D gene: NA; CDR3 DNA: TGTGCCAGCAGTTTCCAAAGAGGCCAGCCCCAGCATTTT; CDR3 protein: CASSFQRGQPQHF
clone size: few; J gene: TRBJ1-5; CDR3 length: 14; V gene: TRBV27; D gene: TRBD1; CDR3 DNA: TGTGCCAGCAGTTGGGACAGGCGGCATGAGCCCCAGCATTTT; CDR3 protein: CASSWDRRHEPQHF
clone size: few; J gene: TRBJ2-4; CDR3 length: 17; V gene: TRBV7-9; D gene: TRBD2; CDR3 DNA: TGTGCCAGCAGCTCAATCGGACTAGCGGTGTCCAAAAACATTCAGTACTTC; CDR3 protein: CASSSIGLAVSKNIQYF
clone size: NA; J gene: TRBJ2-1; CDR3 length: 16; V gene: TRBV7-2; D gene: TRBD2; CDR3 DNA: TGTGCCAGCAGCTTAGGTGGGACTAGCGGGAAAAATGAGCAGTTCTTC; CDR3 protein: CASSLGGTSGKNEQFF
clone size: few; J gene: TRBJ2-5; CDR3 length: 13; V gene: TRBV6-6; D gene: NA; CDR3 DNA: TGTGCCAGCAGTTCTATGTACCAAGAGACCCAGTACTTC; CDR3 protein: CASSSMYQETQYF
clone size: NA; J gene: TRBJ2-1; CDR3 length: 15; V gene: TRBV5-1; D gene: TRBD2; CDR3 DNA: TGCGCCAGCAGCCCGAGCGGGGATCTTTACAATGAGCAGTTCTTC; CDR3 protein: CASSPSGDLYNEQFF
clone size: NA; J gene: TRBJ2-1; CDR3 length: 15; V gene: TRBV7-2; D gene: TRBD1; CDR3 DNA: TGTGCCAGCAGCTTTCCCAGGACAGGGGGGAACGAGCAGTTCTTC; CDR3 protein: CASSFPRTGGNEQFF
clone size: NA; J gene: TRBJ2-7; CDR3 length: 14; V gene: TRBV12-3/TRBV12-4; D gene: TRBD1; CDR3 DNA: TGTGCCAGCAGCACCCCGGGACAGGGGACCGAGCAGTACTTC; CDR3 protein: CASSTPGQGTEQYF
clone size: few; J gene: TRBJ2-6; CDR3 length: 18; V gene: TRBV6-2/TRBV6-3; D gene: NA; CDR3 DNA: TGTGCCAGCAGTTACAGGGGTACTAGGGCTTCTGGGGCCAACGTCCTGACTTTC; CDR3 protein: CASSYRGTRASGANVLTF
clone size: many; J gene: TRBJ1-4; CDR3 length: 15; V gene: TRBV20-1; D gene: TRBD1; CDR3 DNA: TGCAGTGCTAGACAATCAGGGGGCCTTAATGAAAAACTGTTTTTT; CDR3 protein: CSARQSGGLNEKLFF
clone size: NA; J gene: TRBJ2-5; CDR3 length: 14; V gene: TRBV7-2; D gene: TRBD2; CDR3 DNA: TGTGCCAGCAGCTACCCAGCGGGGAAAGAGACCCAGTACTTC; CDR3 protein: CASSYPAGKETQYF